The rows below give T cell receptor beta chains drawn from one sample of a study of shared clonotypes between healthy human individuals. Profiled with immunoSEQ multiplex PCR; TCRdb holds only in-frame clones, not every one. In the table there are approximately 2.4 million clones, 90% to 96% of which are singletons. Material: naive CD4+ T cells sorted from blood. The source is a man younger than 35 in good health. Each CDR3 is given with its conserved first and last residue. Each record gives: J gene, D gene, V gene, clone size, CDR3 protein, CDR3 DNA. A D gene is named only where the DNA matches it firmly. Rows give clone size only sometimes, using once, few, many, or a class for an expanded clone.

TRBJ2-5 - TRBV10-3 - CAIGQGEGRETQYF TGTGCCATCGGGCAGGGAGAAGGTCGAGAGACCCAGTACTTC
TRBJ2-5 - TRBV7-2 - CASSLVTHKQETQYF TGTGCCAGCAGCTTGGTGACTCATAAACAAGAGACCCAGTACTTC
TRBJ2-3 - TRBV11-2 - CASSLVGRVTDTQYF TGTGCCAGCAGCTTAGTGGGCAGAGTCACAGATACGCAGTATTTT
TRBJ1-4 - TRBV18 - CASSPLRAANEKLFF TGTGCCAGCTCACCCCTCCGGGCGGCTAATGAAAAACTGTTTTTT
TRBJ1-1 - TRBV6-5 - CASSSTAMNTEAFF TGTGCCAGCAGCTCAACAGCGATGAACACTGAAGCTTTCTTT
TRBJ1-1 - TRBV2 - CASSVLDMNTEAFF TGTGCCAGCAGTGTTCTTGACATGAACACTGAAGCTTTCTTT
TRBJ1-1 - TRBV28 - CASSGRRGRALEAFF TGTGCCAGCAGTGGACGAAGAGGCAGGGCCCTTGAAGCTTTCTTT
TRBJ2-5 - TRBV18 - CASSQGLRPETQYF TGTGCCAGCTCCCAAGGACTACGCCCAGAGACCCAGTACTTC
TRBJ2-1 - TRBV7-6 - CASSLVFWQGNGVEVDEQFF TGTGCCAGCAGCTTAGTGTTTTGGCAGGGGAATGGGGTCGAGGTCGATGAGCAGTTCTTC
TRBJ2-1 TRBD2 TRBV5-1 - CASSRLAGGSSYNEQFF TGCGCCAGCAGCCGCCTAGCGGGAGGGAGCTCCTACAATGAGCAGTTCTTC
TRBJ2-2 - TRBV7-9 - CASSRTGLGELFF TGTGCCAGCAGCCGAACAGGGTTGGGGGAGCTGTTTTTT
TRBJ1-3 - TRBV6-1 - CASSEIQGENTIYF TGTGCCAGCAGTGAGATTCAGGGAGAAAACACCATATATTTT
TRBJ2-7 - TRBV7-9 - CASSTGMGRTIGEQYF TGTGCCAGCAGCACGGGGATGGGACGGACTATTGGCGAGCAGTACTTC
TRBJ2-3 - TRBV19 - CASSIGGRTVDTQYF TGTGCCAGTAGTATAGGAGGAAGGACTGTAGATACGCAGTATTTT
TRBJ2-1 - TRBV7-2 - CASSPRPTKGNEQFF TGTGCCAGCAGCCCGCGGCCCACGAAGGGCAATGAGCAGTTCTTC
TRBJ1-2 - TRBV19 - CASSIAGNYGYTF TGTGCCAGTAGTATTGCGGGCAACTATGGCTACACCTTC
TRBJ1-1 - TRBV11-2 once CASSFGGTEAFF TGTGCCAGCAGCTTCGGTGGCACTGAAGCTTTCTTT
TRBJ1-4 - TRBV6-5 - CASSVVSNEKLFF TGTGCCAGCTCCGTCGTCAGCAATGAAAAACTGTTTTTT
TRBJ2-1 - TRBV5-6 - CASSPLGGTHNEQFF TGTGCCAGCAGCCCCCTGGGCGGGACCCACAATGAGCAGTTCTTC
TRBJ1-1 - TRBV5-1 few CASSFDRNTEAFF TGCGCCAGCAGCTTCGACAGGAACACTGAAGCTTTCTTT